This T cell receptor beta chain is drawn from a study of blood T cell repertoires in COVID-19. Whole-study context: COVID-19 samples, acute and convalescent, were from the United States, Italy and Spain.

Germline CDR1 is GTSNPN and CDR2 is SVGIG (reference sequence). The CDR3 is 13 amino acids. V lost 3 bases and J lost 2, with 8 bases in between. Comment on this clone: This sample includes further DNA sequences coding for the same CDR3.

Method: immunoSEQ multiplex PCR; TCRdb's copy keeps in-frame clones and lacks some. The sample shows about 73,000 clones, approximately 80% of them seen only once. The TCR comes from an older man with COVID-19, enrolled during active disease. Sequencing was performed on peripheral blood. The chain is built from TRBV30 and TRBJ1-5; no firm D call. The CDR3 DNA sequence: TGTGCCTGGAGCTCAAGAGGCAATCAGCCCCAGCATTTT. Translated: CAWSSRGNQPQHF. Variable domain in full (rest from reference TRBV30 and TRBJ1-5): SQTIHQWPATLVQPVGSPLSLECTVEGTSNPNLYWYRQAAGRGLQLLFYSVGIGQISSEVPQNLSASRPQDRQFILSSKKLLLSDSGFYLCAWSSRGNQPQHFGDGTRLSIL.